Listed below are T cell receptor beta chains from one sample, sequenced in a study of cytomegalovirus exposure and HLA in healthy donors. Repertoires were generated with immunoSEQ multiplex PCR, while TCRdb's copy carries only in-frame clones and drops some. The sample has 200,000 to 250,000 clones; approximately 80% are singletons. The source material was PBMCs. Receptor source: a boy aged 2 to 10 in good health and CMV-seronegative. Both conserved end residues are part of each CDR3. A D gene is named only where the DNA matches it firmly. Clone size is stated in some rows and not others, as once, few, many or a class when expanded.

d_call	v_call	clone_size	j_call	cdr3_nt	cdr3_aa
TRBD1	TRBV2	-	TRBJ2-1	TGTGCCAGCAGAGCCGGGACAGGGGCGTACAATGAGCAGTTCTTC	CASRAGTGAYNEQFF
-	TRBV10-3	few	TRBJ1-1	TGTGCCATCAGTGAGTCCGGGGGGGAAGCTTTCTTT	CAISESGGEAFF
-	TRBV30	-	TRBJ1-5	TGTGCCTGGAGTGTAAGAGGGCCTGGGAATCAGCCCCAGCATTTT	CAWSVRGPGNQPQHF
-	TRBV9	-	TRBJ1-1	TGTGCCAGCAGCCCCACGAATCCACAGGCGAACACTGAAGCTTTCTTT	CASSPTNPQANTEAFF
TRBD1	TRBV29-1	-	TRBJ1-2	TGCAGCGTTGAAGATCGGGGACAGGGGAAGTCTTATGGCTACACCTTC	CSVEDRGQGKSYGYTF
-	TRBV4-1	-	TRBJ2-5	TGCGCCAGCAGCCAAGAGGTAGGGGTAGAGACCCAGTACTTC	CASSQEVGVETQYF
TRBD2	TRBV18	-	TRBJ2-7	TGTGCCAGCTCACTTAGCGGGGGGGCCTACGAGCAGTACTTC	CASSLSGGAYEQYF
-	TRBV6-5	-	TRBJ1-6	TGTGCCAGCACGCAGGGCCGCTCACCCCTCCACTTT	CASTQGRSPLHF
-	TRBV12-5	-	TRBJ1-6	TGTGCTAGTGATACAGGGATTAATTCACCCCTCCACTTT	CASDTGINSPLHF
-	TRBV7-8	-	TRBJ2-2	TGTGCCAGCACCGGGGACTCCTCGAACACCGGGGAGCTGTTTTTT	CASTGDSSNTGELFF
TRBD1	TRBV2	-	TRBJ1-1	TGTGCCAGCAGGGAAACCACAGGGGCACCCACTGAAGCTTTCTTT	CASRETTGAPTEAFF
-	TRBV29-1	-	TRBJ1-2	TGCAGCGTTGTGTACGGGGTCGGCTACACCTTC	CSVVYGVGYTF
-	TRBV9	-	TRBJ2-7	TGTGCCAGCAGCGTAGGGCAGGCGAGCCCCTACGAGCAGTACTTC	CASSVGQASPYEQYF
-	TRBV2	once	TRBJ1-2	TGTGCCAGCAGTCCTGGACAAATCTATGGCTACACCTTC	CASSPGQIYGYTF
TRBD1	TRBV6-6	few	TRBJ2-7	TGTGCCTCAAGACAGGGCTACGAGCAGTACTTC	CASRQGYEQYF
-	TRBV30	few	TRBJ1-1	TGTGCCTGGTCCAATTTGAACACTGAAGCTTTCTTT	CAWSNLNTEAFF
-	TRBV6-1	once	TRBJ1-6	TGTGCCAGCAGTGCGGTCAGGAACTATAATTCACCCCTCCACTTT	CASSAVRNYNSPLHF
TRBD1	TRBV5-5	-	TRBJ2-7	TGTGCCAGCAGCTGGACAGGGTTATCGTACGAGCAGTACTTC	CASSWTGLSYEQYF
-	TRBV15	once	TRBJ2-4	TGTGCCACCAGCAGGGGGGAGGTAGCCCCGATAAACATTCAGTACTTC	CATSRGEVAPINIQYF
-	TRBV29-1	-	TRBJ2-1	TGCAGCGTCTCTCGGGCTAGCGAGTACAATGAGCAGTTCTTC	CSVSRASEYNEQFF
-	TRBV27	-	TRBJ1-6	TGTGCCAGCAGTTGGAGGCAGAAAAATTCACCCCTCCACTTT	CASSWRQKNSPLHF
TRBD2	TRBV27	-	TRBJ2-7	TGTGCCAGCAGTTCCAGACTAGCGGGGCACTACGAGCAGTACTTC	CASSSRLAGHYEQYF
TRBD2	TRBV5-1	-	TRBJ2-5	TGCGCCAGCAGCTCCGGGACTAGCGGGGGGGCCCGGACCCAGTACTTC	CASSSGTSGGARTQYF